A single sample is the source of the 28 T cell receptor beta chains below, sequenced in a study of blood T cell repertoires in COVID-19. Repertoires were generated with immunoSEQ multiplex PCR, while TCRdb's copy carries only in-frame clones and drops some. The repertoire holds about 360,000 clones, with roughly 86% as singletons. The material sequenced was peripheral blood. Source of these receptors: a human donor in a cohort sampled during active COVID-19.

The J gene is TRBJ1-2, the V gene TRBV5-1, with a tentative D call TRBD1 (6 bases). V lost 4 bases, J lost 4 bases, and 14 bases lay in between. The CDR3 runs 14 residues. Germline values: CDR1 SGHRS, CDR2 YFSETQ. The CDR3 DNA sequence: TGCGCCAGCAGCAGCGGGGGCTGGGGCTATGGCTACACCTTC. It encodes CASSSGGWGYGYTF.

The chain combines TRBV19 with TRBJ2-3, with 8 bases aligning to TRBD2. Trimming removed 7 bases from V and 4 bases from J; junction bases left unmatched: 10. Germline V lookup: CDR1 LNHDA, CDR2 SQIVND (reference sequence). There are 15 residues in the CDR3. For the CDR3, the DNA is TGTGCCAGTACCCGTTTCGGGGGGGGGCCAGATACGCAGTATTTT. Protein sequence: CASTRFGGGPDTQYF.

V and J are TRBV12-3 or TRBV12-4 and TRBJ2-7; TRBD1 matches 7 bases. V lost 7 bases to trimming and J lost 3 bases; unmatched junction nucleotides: 6. The CDR3 is 13 amino acids. The DNA for the CDR3 is TGTGCCAGCAACGCCGGGACAGACTACGAGCAGTACTTC. This sequence encodes CASNAGTDYEQYF.

In its sample, this clone was seen a few times. V is TRBV7-9 and J is TRBJ1-6; TRBD1 might be the D (6 bases). Looked up from germline, CDR1 is SEHNR and CDR2 is FQNEAQ (reference sequence). The CDR3 is made up of 16 amino acids. V lost 5 bases, J lost 7 bases, and 18 bases lay in between. CDR3 bases: TGTGCCAGCAGCCCCTCTGGACAGACGGGAAATTCACCCCTCCACTTT. It encodes CASSPSGQTGNSPLHF.

There are many counts of this clone. The chain is built from TRBV13 and TRBJ2-1, with 9 bases matching TRBD2. The CDR3 is made up of 15 amino acids. Trimming removed 4 bases from V and 4 bases from J; junction bases left unmatched: 5. The V gene's germline CDR1 is PRHDT and CDR2 FYEKMQ (reference sequence). Written as DNA, the CDR3 is TGTGCCAGCAGCTCGGGACTAGCTTTTTACAATGAGCAGTTCTTC. Encoded protein: CASSSGLAFYNEQFF. The full variable domain, rest sourced from reference TRBV13 and TRBJ2-1, is AAGVIQSPRHLIKEKRETATLKCYPIPRHDTVYWYQQGPGQDPQFLISFYEKMQSDKGSIPDRFSAQQFSDYHSELNMSSLELGDSALYFCASSSGLAFYNEQFFGPGTRLTVL.

This chain links TRBV18 with TRBJ2-1, with D possibly TRBD1 on 6 matching bases. The length of the CDR3 is 15 residues. Trimming pared 4 bases from V and 10 bases from J, leaving 20 bases between. Germline V CDR1 and CDR2: KGHSH, LQKENI. CDR3 residues: CASSQPGAAYREQFF. The DNA for the CDR3 is TGTGCCAGCTCACAGCCAGGGGCCGCCTATAGGGAGCAGTTCTTC. Based on the CDR3 plus reference TRBV18 and TRBJ2-1, the full variable domain is NAGVMQNPRHLVRRRGQEARLRCSPMKGHSHVYWYRQLPEEGLKFMVYLQKENIIDESGMPKERFSAEFPKEGPSILRIQQVVRGDSAAYFCASSQPGAAYREQFFGPGTRLTVL.

In regard to this clone: Other DNA sequences in the same sample also yield this CDR3. The rearrangement uses TRBV12-3 or TRBV12-4 and TRBJ1-1; D remains ambiguous. This CDR3 is built from 13 residues. Trimming stripped 3 bases from V and 1 base from J, with 6 bases between. DNA of the CDR3: TGTGCCAGCAGTTTGGGAGCGAACACTGAAGCTTTCTTT. This translates into CASSLGANTEAFF.

V usage is TRBV6-8 and J usage is TRBJ2-5; 8 bases are a match to TRBD1. Germline CDR1 is MNHGY and CDR2 is SAAAGT. Germline trimming cut 0 bases from V and 3 bases from J; bases unmatched to any gene: 3. This CDR3 comprises 15 residues. This chain's CDR3 is CASSYSGDRKETQYF. The CDR3, as DNA: TGTGCCAGCAGTTACTCTGGGGACAGGAAAGAGACCCAGTACTTC.

V is TRBV27 and J is TRBJ2-2; 14 nucleotides line up with TRBD2. V lost 4 bases to trimming and J lost 1 base; unmatched junction nucleotides: 5. Per the germline V gene, CDR1 is MNHEY and CDR2 is SMNVEV (reference sequence). This CDR3 spans 18 amino acids. CDR3 in amino acids: CASSSRGLAGENTGELFF. DNA of the CDR3: TGTGCCAGCAGTTCCAGGGGACTAGCGGGAGAGAACACCGGGGAGCTGTTTTTT.

This clone was detected many times. This chain uses TRBV7-2 with TRBJ1-2; the match to TRBD1 covers 9 bases. The CDR3 length is 16 residues. V was clipped by 1 base and J by 6 bases; unmatched bases: 9. Germline values: CDR1 SGHTA, CDR2 FQGNSA. CDR3 nucleotide sequence: TGTGCCAGCAGCTTAGAGCTCGGGACAGGGACGGATGGCTACACCTTC. It yields the protein CASSLELGTGTDGYTF.

This chain uses TRBV7-3 with TRBJ2-2, with a possible D match to TRBD1 (6 bases). This CDR3 has 12 residues. Germline V gene data show CDR1 as SGHTA and CDR2 as FQGTGA. V lost 5 bases to trimming and J lost 6 bases, with 7 bases between them. The CDR3: CASSAGAGELFF. CDR3 DNA: TGTGCCAGCAGCGCAGGGGCCGGGGAGCTGTTTTTT.

This clone was found once. The rearrangement joins TRBV5-8 to TRBJ2-1; TRBD2 matches 11 bases. V lost 4 bases and J lost 5; bases outside the gene matches: 5. The germline CDR1 and CDR2 sequences are SGHTS and YDEGEE. The CDR3 runs to 15 residues. The CDR3 coding sequence is TGTGCCAGCAGCCCCGGGACTAGCGGTGACAATGAGCAGTTCTTC. It encodes CASSPGTSGDNEQFF.

The V gene is TRBV11-2, the J gene TRBJ1-6; D remains ambiguous. There are 14 residues in the CDR3. Germline values: CDR1 SGHAT, CDR2 FQNNGV. The V end lost 1 base, the J end lost 7 bases, and 8 bases lay between the germline ends. The CDR3 region has the DNA TGTGCCAGCAGCTTAGCTAATTTAAATTCACCCCTCCACTTT. Translated: CASSLANLNSPLHF. Combining the CDR3 with reference TRBV11-2 and TRBJ1-6 gives the whole variable domain EAGVAQSPRYKIIEKRQSVAFWCNPISGHATLYWYQQILGQGPKLLIQFQNNGVVDDSQLPKDRFSAERLKGVDSTLKIQPAKLEDSAVYLCASSLANLNSPLHFGNGTRLTVT.

V gene TRBV10-3 combines with J gene TRBJ1-5, with D possibly TRBD1 on 6 matching bases. The CDR3 is 15 residues long. Germline V lookup: CDR1 ENHRY, CDR2 SYGVKD. V was pared by 8 bases and J by 0 bases, with 14 bases between. The CDR3 loop reads CAIGSTGFSNQPQHF. The CDR3, as DNA: TGTGCCATCGGGTCCACAGGGTTTAGCAATCAGCCCCAGCATTTT.

This clone was seen a handful of times. This chain joins TRBV30 and TRBJ1-1; TRBD1 agrees at 7 bases. This CDR3 spans 12 amino acids. Germline V gene sequence: CDR1 GTSNPN, CDR2 SVGIG (reference sequence). V shed 2 bases, J shed 10 bases, and the junction held 7 bases outside the gene matches. CDR3 in amino acids: CAWSRGGTAAFF. The CDR3 DNA follows: TGTGCCTGGAGTAGAGGAGGGACAGCAGCTTTCTTT.

The chain recombines TRBV5-1 with TRBJ1-4; a possible D gene is TRBD1 (6 bases). This CDR3 spans 14 amino acids. Per the germline V gene, CDR1 is SGHRS and CDR2 is YFSETQ. Trimming stripped 4 bases from V and 0 bases from J, with 7 bases between. The CDR3 spells CASSRTATNEKLFF. The CDR3 DNA follows: TGCGCCAGCAGCCGGACAGCAACTAATGAAAAACTGTTTTTT.

This chain uses TRBV6-1 with TRBJ1-4; TRBD1 might be the D (6 bases). Per the germline V gene, CDR1 is MNHNS and CDR2 is SASEGT. Trimming cost V 2 bases and J 4 bases, with 11 bases left between them. The length of the CDR3 is 15 residues. The chain's CDR3 is CASSENTGINEKLFF. CDR3 DNA: TGTGCCAGCAGTGAAAATACAGGGATTAATGAAAAACTGTTTTTT.

The chain joins TRBV10-3 to TRBJ2-7, with D uncertain. The germline V gene encodes CDR1 ENHRY and CDR2 SYGVKD. Trimming pared 4 bases from V and 5 bases from J, leaving 6 bases between. This CDR3 has 11 amino acids. CDR3: CAISAENEQYF. The CDR3 DNA follows: TGTGCCATCAGTGCCGAGAACGAGCAGTACTTC.

V usage is TRBV30 and J usage is TRBJ2-2, with D perhaps matching TRBD2 (5 bases). From germline, CDR1 is GTSNPN and CDR2 SVGIG (reference sequence). The CDR3 has 13 residues. V lost 2 bases to trimming and J lost 2 bases, with 6 bases between them. The CDR3 region has the DNA TGTGCCTGGAGTAGCGGAAACACCGGGGAGCTGTTTTTT. As protein: CAWSSGNTGELFF.

The chain has TRBV29-1 and TRBJ2-2, with 8 bases identical to TRBD1. CDR1 is SQVTM, CDR2 ANQGSEA, per germline. The CDR3 consists of 15 residues. V lost 2 bases, J lost 4 bases, and 6 bases stayed unmatched. CDR3 amino acids: CSVEKDRVRTGELFF. The CDR3 DNA follows: TGCAGCGTTGAAAAGGACAGGGTACGCACCGGGGAGCTGTTTTTT.

The chain is built from TRBV20-1 and TRBJ1-5; D is unresolved. The ends were cut back, 3 bases at V and 5 bases at J, with 26 bases in the middle. Germline values: CDR1 DFQATT, CDR2 SNEGSKA (reference sequence). This CDR3 region has 18 residues. This CDR3 reads CSASTGFDVVNEDQPQHF. DNA of the CDR3: TGCAGTGCTAGTACCGGGTTTGATGTAGTCAATGAGGATCAGCCCCAGCATTTT.

The V and J genes are TRBV5-4 and TRBJ2-7; possibly TRBD2 for D (6 bases). This CDR3 has 12 residues. Germline V gene lookup returns CDR1 SGHNT and CDR2 YYREEE (reference sequence). Trimming cost V 3 bases and J 7 bases, with 11 bases left between them. The CDR3 loop reads CASSWGTREQYF. CDR3 DNA sequence: TGTGCCAGCAGCTGGGGGACTCGGGAGCAGTACTTC.

The gene calls are TRBV7-3 and TRBJ2-3, with D perhaps matching TRBD2 (5 bases). V was trimmed by 2 bases and J by 0 bases, leaving 9 bases between them. CDR3 length: 15 amino acids. Germline V gene sequence: CDR1 SGHTA, CDR2 FQGTGA. The CDR3 bases are TGTGCCAGCAGCTTAGGCGGGCCTAGCACAGATACGCAGTATTTT. Encoded protein: CASSLGGPSTDTQYF. Full variable domain (outside the CDR3, taken from reference TRBV7-3 and TRBJ2-3): GAGVSQTPSNKVTEKGKYVELRCDPISGHTALYWYRQSLGQGPEFLIYFQGTGAADDSGLPNDRFFAVRPEGSVSTLKIQRTERGDSAVYLCASSLGGPSTDTQYFGPGTRLTVL.

The genes are TRBV6-5 and TRBJ1-4, with TRBD1 matching 8 bases. The CDR3 sequence is 14 residues long. CDR1 is MNHEY, CDR2 SVGAGI, per germline. V lost 6 bases and J lost 0; bases outside the gene matches: 0. Here the CDR3 reads CASRTGATNEKLFF. CDR3 DNA: TGTGCCAGCAGGACAGGGGCAACTAATGAAAAACTGTTTTTT.

The chain carries TRBV5-4 and TRBJ1-1, with unresolved D. V lost 5 bases, J lost 8 bases, and 10 bases lay in between. The CDR3 loop spans 11 amino acids. CDR1 is SGHNT, CDR2 YYREEE, per germline (reference sequence). Written as DNA, the CDR3 is TGTGCCAGCAGTTCCACAGTCGAAGCTTTCTTT. The encoded protein is CASSSTVEAFF.

The CDR3 reads CATSEYGTSQHF. CDR3 DNA sequence: TGTGCCACCAGTGAGTACGGGACATCGCAGCATTTT. V is TRBV24-1 and J is TRBJ1-5; a possible D gene is TRBD1 (6 bases). The CDR3 is 12 residues long. From germline, CDR1 is KGHDR and CDR2 SFDVKD. Trimming removed 4 bases from V and 13 bases from J, with 13 bases in between.

The count of this clone is one. V gene TRBV7-9 combines with J gene TRBJ2-1, with D uncertain. CDR3 length: 14 residues. Deletions cut 0 bases from V and 5 bases from J, with 8 bases between. Germline V CDR1 and CDR2: SEHNR, FQNEAQ (reference sequence). CDR3 DNA: TGTGCCAGCAGCTTAGCGCGAACAGACAATGAGCAGTTCTTC. Translation: CASSLARTDNEQFF. The full variable domain, in which reference TRBV7-9 and TRBJ2-1 provide the parts outside the CDR3, is DTGVSQNPRHKITKRGQNVTFRCDPISEHNRLYWYRQTLGQGPEFLTYFQNEAQLEKSRLLSDRFSAERPKGSFSTLEIQRTEQGDSAMYLCASSLARTDNEQFFGPGTRLTVL.

There are a few counts of this clone. The chain links TRBV6-1 to TRBJ2-7; D may be TRBD1 (6 bases). This CDR3 spans 13 amino acids. Germline loops: CDR1 MNHNS, CDR2 SASEGT. Trimming left V 1 base short and J 6 bases short, with 10 bases between. This chain's CDR3 is CASSEEEQGEQYF. In DNA form, the CDR3 reads TGTGCCAGCAGTGAAGAAGAACAGGGCGAGCAGTACTTC.